The rows below give T cell receptor beta chains drawn from one sample of a study of blood T cell repertoires in COVID-19. Here immunoSEQ multiplex PCR was the method, and the copy in TCRdb shows in-frame clones only, minus some. Here the sample spans tens of thousands of clones, 76% being singletons. The sample comprised peripheral blood. Every receptor here comes from a man in his 70s with active or convalescent COVID-19. Each CDR3 is given with its conserved first and last residue. The order of the fields is D gene, V gene, clone size, J gene, CDR3 protein, CDR3 DNA. The D gene is left open where the match is weak. Part of the rows lack a size; the others show once, few, many or a class for expanded clones.

TRBD1	TRBV2	-	TRBJ2-3	CAIKRDRNTDTQYF	TGTGCCATCAAAAGGGACAGGAACACAGATACGCAGTATTTT
TRBD2	TRBV6-5	once	TRBJ2-3	CASSYPGLGTDTQYF	TGTGCCAGCAGTTACCCAGGACTAGGCACAGATACGCAGTATTTT
-	TRBV2	-	TRBJ1-5	CASRRDSNQPQHF	TGTGCCAGCAGGAGGGATAGCAATCAGCCCCAGCATTTT
-	TRBV5-6	-	TRBJ2-1	CASSSGPGLQFF	TGTGCCAGCAGCTCAGGCCCAGGACTGCAGTTCTTC
TRBD2	TRBV3-1/TRBV3-2	-	TRBJ2-3	CASSHGTSGGIPFGTDTQYF	TGTGCCAGCAGCCACGGAACTAGCGGGGGAATCCCTTTCGGCACAGATACGCAGTATTTT
TRBD2	TRBV10-3	once	TRBJ2-2	CAIKTSGGTNTGELFF	TGTGCCATTAAAACTAGCGGGGGGACGAACACCGGGGAGCTGTTTTTT
-	TRBV2	-	TRBJ2-5	CASTQQETQYF	TGTGCCAGCACCCAACAAGAGACCCAGTACTTC
TRBD2	TRBV27	-	TRBJ2-7	CASSLSLAGAYEQYF	TGTGCCAGCAGTTTATCCCTAGCGGGGGCCTACGAGCAGTACTTC
-	TRBV19	-	TRBJ2-3	CASSLEGSQYF	TGTGCCAGTAGCTTGGAGGGTTCGCAGTATTTT
-	TRBV11-2	once	TRBJ1-1	CASSPLWWAQTQMNTEAFF	TGTGCCAGCAGCCCACTTTGGTGGGCACAAACTCAAATGAACACTGAAGCTTTCTTT